This T cell receptor beta chain was found in a study of Ad26.COV2.S vaccination and SARS-CoV-2 variants. The study, taken as a whole, reports: Higher spike-specific TCR breadth was found in vaccine recipients than in placebo recipients. TCR breadth and depth estimates may have understated total T cell responses.

The V segment lost 7 bases and the J segment 2 bases; nucleotides outside the gene matches: 15. CDR3 length: 17 residues. Germline loops: CDR1 KGHDR, CDR2 SFDVKD. The treatment: some 20 received Ad26.COV2.S at low or high dose, single or two shots; about 5 received placebo; per-sample allocation not given. Material that was analyzed had been drawn on day 63 after the first vaccine or placebo injection. Participants' vaccine, an Ad26 vector, delivered Wuhan-strain SARS-CoV-2 spike. TCRdb keeps only in-frame clones here, not all; method: immunoSEQ multiplex PCR. The data contain hundreds of thousands of clones, more than 85% of them seen just once; the ten biggest clones take up around 5.3%. Comments on this clone: Its target is not known.

This material consisted of peripheral blood, taken in a trial of Ad26.COV2.S vaccine versus placebo. This chain uses TRBV24-1 with TRBJ2-7; 8 nucleotides align to TRBD1. This TCR was recovered from a person between 18 and 59 years old who received the Ad26.COV2.S COVID-19 vaccine or a placebo. The CDR3: CATRTPRAGQGAYEQYF. The CDR3 DNA follows: TGTGCCACCAGAACGCCCCGGGCAGGACAGGGCGCCTACGAGCAGTACTTC.